This TCR beta chain was observed in a study of T-cell memory formation after mild COVID-19. Study-wide results and caveats: Some SARS-CoV-2-responding clones were already detected in memory before infection.

This clonotype was seen only a few times. Antigen: not known. MiXCR, applied by TCRdb to the 5' RACE reads, yields one record per CDR3 protein. The profile shows over 130,000 distinct CDR3 sequences, 14% of them singletons. CDR3 length equals 15 residues. V was pared by 0 bases and J by 4 bases, with 13 bases between. Germline V gives CDR1 DFQATT, CDR2 SNEGSKA (reference sequence). What was sequenced was PBMCs or a T cell subset sorted from them (not recorded which). V usage is TRBV20-1 and J usage is TRBJ2-1, with D perhaps matching TRBD2 (6 bases). The receptor comes from an adult woman who had mild COVID-19 (a few samples of this study predate the infection). Cell type and time point are not known. The CDR3 DNA sequence: TGCAGTGCTAGAGATCTAGCTAGCGATTACAATGAGCAGTTCTTC. Its protein product is CSARDLASDYNEQFF.